These 4 T cell receptor beta chains were all obtained from the same sample, sequenced in a study of blood T cell repertoires in COVID-19. This table comes from immunoSEQ multiplex PCR, and its TCRdb copy is limited to in-frame clones, with some not included. Of about 220,000 clones in the sample, approximately 90% were seen once. Sequenced material: peripheral blood. Receptors originate from a man between 40 and 49 years old with acute or convalescent COVID-19.

This clone was recorded once. DNA for the CDR3: TGTGCCAGCAGCTGGGCACAGGGTGAAGCTTTCTTT. Residues: CASSWAQGEAFF. V and J are TRBV11-3 and TRBJ1-1, with D tentatively TRBD1 (6 bases). Trimming cost V 4 bases and J 7 bases, with 10 bases left between them. The germline V gene has CDR1 SGHNT and CDR2 YENEEA. This CDR3 spans 12 amino acids.

The chain links TRBV3-1 (or the pseudogene TRBV3-2) to TRBJ2-1, with a possible D match to TRBD1 (6 bases). The V gene's germline CDR1 is LGHDT and CDR2 YNNKEL (reference sequence). V was shortened by 10 bases and J by 2 bases, with 15 bases between the two germline ends. The length of the CDR3 is 14 residues. CDR3 sequence reads: CATSSNRAYNEQFF. CDR3 bases: TGTGCCACCTCCTCAAACAGGGCCTACAATGAGCAGTTCTTC.

V usage is TRBV14 and J usage is TRBJ1-2; 8 bases map to TRBD1. The CDR3 extends over 16 amino acids. CDR1 is SGHDN and CDR2 is FVKESK in the germline V gene. Trimming cost V 1 base and J 0 bases; bases outside gene matches: 4. The CDR3 region is CASSQAGGYSNYGYTF. The CDR3, as DNA: TGTGCCAGCAGCCAAGCAGGGGGCTATTCTAACTATGGCTACACCTTC.

The chain employs TRBV18 and TRBJ1-4; 8 positions agree with TRBD1. The CDR3 totals 15 residues. Germline V gene lookup returns CDR1 KGHSH and CDR2 LQKENI. V trimming: 6 bases; J trimming: 6 bases; junction bases outside the gene matches: 9. The CDR3 here is CASSLNRGGYEKLFF. CDR3 DNA sequence: TGTGCCAGCTCCCTCAACAGGGGGGGGTATGAAAAACTGTTTTTT.